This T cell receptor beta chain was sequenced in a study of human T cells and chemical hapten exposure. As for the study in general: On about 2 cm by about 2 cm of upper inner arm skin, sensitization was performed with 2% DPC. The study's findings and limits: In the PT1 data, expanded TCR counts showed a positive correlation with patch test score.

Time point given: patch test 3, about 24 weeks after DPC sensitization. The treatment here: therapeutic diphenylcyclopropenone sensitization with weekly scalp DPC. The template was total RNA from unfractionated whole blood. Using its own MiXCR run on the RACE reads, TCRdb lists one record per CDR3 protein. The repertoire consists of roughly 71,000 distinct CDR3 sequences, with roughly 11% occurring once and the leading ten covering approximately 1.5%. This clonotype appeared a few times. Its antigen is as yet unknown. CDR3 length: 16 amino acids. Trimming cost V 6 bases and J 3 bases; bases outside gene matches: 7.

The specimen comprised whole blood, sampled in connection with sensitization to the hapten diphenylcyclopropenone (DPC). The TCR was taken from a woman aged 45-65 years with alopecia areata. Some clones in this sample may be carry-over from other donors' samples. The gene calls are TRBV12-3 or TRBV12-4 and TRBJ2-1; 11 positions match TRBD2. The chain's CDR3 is CASRSSLAGVYNEQFF. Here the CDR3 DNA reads TGTGCCAGCAGGAGTTCACTAGCGGGAGTCTACAATGAGCAGTTCTTC.